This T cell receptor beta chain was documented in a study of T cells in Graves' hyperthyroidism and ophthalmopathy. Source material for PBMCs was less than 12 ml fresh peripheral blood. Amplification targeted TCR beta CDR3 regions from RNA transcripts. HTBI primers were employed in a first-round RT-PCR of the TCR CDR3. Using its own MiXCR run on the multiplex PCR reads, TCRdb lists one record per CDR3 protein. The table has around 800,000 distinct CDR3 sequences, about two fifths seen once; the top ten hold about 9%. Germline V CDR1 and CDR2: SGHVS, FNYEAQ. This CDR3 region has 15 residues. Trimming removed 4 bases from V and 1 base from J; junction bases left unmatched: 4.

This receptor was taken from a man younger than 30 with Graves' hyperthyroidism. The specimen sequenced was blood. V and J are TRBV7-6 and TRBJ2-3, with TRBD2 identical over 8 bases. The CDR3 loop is CASSSPGGGTDTQYF. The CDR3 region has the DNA TGTGCCAGCAGCTCGCCGGGGGGGGGCACAGATACGCAGTATTTT.